Below, one T cell receptor (beta chain) is given with its context. The germline V gene encodes CDR1 MNHEY and CDR2 SVGEGT. With 6 bases removed from V and 3 bases from J, the gap between germline ends came to 14 bases. This CDR3 contains 14 residues. The data derive from a study of read filtering for tumor transcriptome and immune sequencing. From approximately 430 ng of RNA, a library with molecular barcoded alpha/delta and beta/gamma adaptors was made. From the reads, TCRdb called clonotypes with MiXCR, one entry per CDR3 protein. The top ten hold 14% to 15% of the sample, which has 85,000 or so distinct CDR3 sequences, 10% to 15% seen once.

The sequenced sample was a population of CD138-negative cells sorted from bone marrow. The chain carries TRBV6-2 or TRBV6-3 and TRBJ1-1; no firm D call. The TCR sequence derives from a donor at least 40 years old with multiple myeloma. CDR3 sequence: CASSRRSADTEAFF. For the CDR3, the DNA is TGTGCCAGCAGCCGACGATCGGCCGACACTGAAGCTTTCTTT.